This TCR beta chain was recorded in a study of blood T cell repertoires in COVID-19. Original analysis: By means of reference gene primer amplification, nucleated cell counts were estimated. Method: immunoSEQ multiplex PCR; TCRdb's copy keeps in-frame clones and lacks some. V and J calls and clone size come straight from that table; D and trimming were deduced from the DNA. The top ten clones hold 3.5% to 5% of a sample with about 170,000 clones, over 65% of them seen once. The study recruited people aged 18 to 89 years across more than 20 US areas. For recovered donors of Cohort 3, there were two negative PCRs, clearance, or symptom resolution. This clonotype originated in a woman aged 50 to 60 who had recovered from COVID-19. The material sequenced was PBMCs or T cells enriched from blood (not recorded which).

CDR3 sequence: CASSKGVWGNTIYF. CDR3 DNA: TGTGCCAGCAGCAAGGGAGTATGGGGAAACACCATATATTTT. This chain uses TRBV6-6 with TRBJ1-3; D ambiguous. The CDR3 runs to 14 residues. Trimming cost V 6 bases and J 4 bases, with 13 bases left between them. The V gene's germline CDR1 is MNHNY and CDR2 SVGAGI (reference sequence).